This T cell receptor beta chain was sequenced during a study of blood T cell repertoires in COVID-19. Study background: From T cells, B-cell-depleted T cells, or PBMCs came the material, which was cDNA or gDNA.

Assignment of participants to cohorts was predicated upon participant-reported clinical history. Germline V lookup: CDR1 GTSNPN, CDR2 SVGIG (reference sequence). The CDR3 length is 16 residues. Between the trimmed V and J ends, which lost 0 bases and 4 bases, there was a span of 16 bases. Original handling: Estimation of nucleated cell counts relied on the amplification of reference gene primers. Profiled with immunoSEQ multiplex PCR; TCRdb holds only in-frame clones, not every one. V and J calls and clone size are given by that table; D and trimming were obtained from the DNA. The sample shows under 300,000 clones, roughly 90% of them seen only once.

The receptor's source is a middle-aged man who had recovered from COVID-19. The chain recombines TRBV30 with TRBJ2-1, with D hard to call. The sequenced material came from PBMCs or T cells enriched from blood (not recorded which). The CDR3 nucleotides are TGTGCCTGGAGTGTTGGTGACTTGGTCTTATACAATGAGCAGTTCTTC. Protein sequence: CAWSVGDLVLYNEQFF.